The rows below give T cell receptor beta chains drawn from one sample of a study of T cell clones after liver transplantation. Produced via immunoSEQ multiplex PCR; TCRdb's table is partial and in-frame only. This table holds tens of thousands of clones, 83% found once. The source material was CD4+ T cells from blood, sampled at the 22-month timepoint. These receptors were taken from a human patient who received a liver transplant. Some of the T cells may derive from the graft donor. The CDR3 runs from the conserved cysteine through the conserved F or W. The order of the fields is clone size, J gene, V gene, D gene, CDR3 DNA, CDR3 protein. D genes are given only for firm matches. Some rows mark clone size as missing; the rest say once, few, many or name a class of expanded clone.

. TRBJ2-2 TRBV29-1 TRBD1 TGCAGCGTTAGGGACAGGGTCACCACCGGGGAGCTGTTTTTT CSVRDRVTTGELFF
. TRBJ1-2 TRBV7-9 . TGTGCCAGCAGCTTAGCAGAACTTCACTATGGCTACACCTTC CASSLAELHYGYTF
. TRBJ2-5 TRBV7-2 . TGTGCCAGCAGCTTAGCGAGGGTTGGCAGCCAAGAGACCCAGTACTTC CASSLARVGSQETQYF
. TRBJ2-3 TRBV7-2 . TGTGCCAGCAGCTTAGCAGGCAGCACAGATACGCAGTATTTT CASSLAGSTDTQYF
. TRBJ1-2 TRBV2 . TGTGCCAGCAACGACGGGGCATTCTATGGCTACACCTTC CASNDGAFYGYTF
. TRBJ2-6 TRBV28 . TGTGCCACCCCTTCGGGGCCTAACTCTGGGGCCAACGTCCTGACTTTC CATPSGPNSGANVLTF
. TRBJ2-1 TRBV20-1 . TGCAGTGCTACGGCCTACAATGAGCAGTTCTTC CSATAYNEQFF
once TRBJ2-1 TRBV15 . TGTGCCACCAGCAGAGACCAGTCTTGGGGCAATGAGCAGTTCTTC CATSRDQSWGNEQFF
. TRBJ2-1 TRBV13 TRBD2 TGTGCCAGCAGCTTATGGACTAGCGGTAGAACCTACAATGAGCAGTTCTTC CASSLWTSGRTYNEQFF
. TRBJ2-3 TRBV27 . TGTGCCAGCAGATTGGGGACGACTCGTAATACGCAGTATTTT CASRLGTTRNTQYF
. TRBJ1-4 TRBV28 . TGTGCCAGCAGTTTTGCAGGGGAGAGGTTCACTAATGAAAAACTGTTTTTT CASSFAGERFTNEKLFF
. TRBJ2-6 TRBV6-5 . TGTGCCAGCAAGAAACGCTCTGCCAACGTCCTGACTTTC CASKKRSANVLTF
. TRBJ2-1 TRBV2 . TGTGCCAGCAGTGAATCGACCCTAAATTTCTACAATGAGCAGTTCTTC CASSESTLNFYNEQFF
. TRBJ1-6 TRBV5-1 . TGCGCCAGCAGCTCGTTAGTGTATAATTCACCCCTCCACTTT CASSSLVYNSPLHF
. TRBJ1-1 TRBV18 TRBD1 TGTGCCAGCTCACCACGGGACAGGGTGTCTGAAGCTTTCTTT CASSPRDRVSEAFF
. TRBJ1-5 TRBV4-3 TRBD1 TGCGCCAGCAGCCAAGGACAGGGGAGCAATCAGCCCCAGCATTTT CASSQGQGSNQPQHF
. TRBJ2-3 TRBV5-6 . TGTGCCAGCAGCCCGGGGGGCTACACAGATACGCAGTATTTT CASSPGGYTDTQYF
. TRBJ2-1 TRBV5-4 TRBD1 TGTGCCAGCAGCCCCGGGACAGGGGGATACAATGAGCAGTTCTTC CASSPGTGGYNEQFF
. TRBJ2-1 TRBV30 . TGTGCCGGTATCTCCTACAATGAGCAGTTCTTC CAGISYNEQFF
few TRBJ1-6 TRBV10-1 TRBD1 TGCGCCAGCAGACTTAATCCGGGACAGTATAATTCACCCCTCCACTTT CASRLNPGQYNSPLHF
. TRBJ2-2 TRBV6-1 TRBD2 TGTGCCAGCGGGCGGGACTATTCCACCGGGGAGCTGTTTTTT CASGRDYSTGELFF
. TRBJ2-7 TRBV18 . TGTGCCAGCTCACCATTAGGGCAGTCAACCTACGAGCAGTACTTC CASSPLGQSTYEQYF
. TRBJ2-3 TRBV9 . TGTGCCAGCAGCGTAGGTTTCGATACGCAGTATTTT CASSVGFDTQYF
. TRBJ2-2 TRBV6-5 . TGTGCCAGCAGAAGGGCAGCGAACACCGGGGAGCTGTTTTTT CASRRAANTGELFF
. TRBJ2-7 TRBV5-6 . TGTGCCAGCAGCTCACGGTCCACCCGATCCTGGGAGCAGTACTTC CASSSRSTRSWEQYF
. TRBJ2-3 TRBV7-6 . TGTGCCAGCAGCCCCTCGACTAGGGCTAGCACAGATACGCAGTATTTT CASSPSTRASTDTQYF
. TRBJ2-2 TRBV27 . TGTGCCAGCAGTTTTCTAGCCGCTACCGGGGAGCTGTTTTTT CASSFLAATGELFF
. TRBJ2-3 TRBV5-1 . TGCGCCAGCAGCTTCGGACAGGCGGCGGGGGGCACAGATACGCAGTATTTT CASSFGQAAGGTDTQYF
. TRBJ2-7 TRBV6-5 TRBD2 TGTGCCAGTAGACTAGCGGGGTTAAGCTCCTACGAGCAGTACTTC CASRLAGLSSYEQYF
. TRBJ1-5 TRBV19 TRBD1 TGTGCCAGTAACGACAGGGCTTTGGGAAATCAGCCCCAGCATTTT CASNDRALGNQPQHF
. TRBJ1-2 TRBV27 . TGTGCCAGCAGTCCCAGGCCGGGGCAAAAGGGCTACACCTTC CASSPRPGQKGYTF
. TRBJ2-1 TRBV6-5 . TGTGCCAGCAGTTACTCGCAGGTCTACAATGAGCAGTTCTTC CASSYSQVYNEQFF
. TRBJ2-7 TRBV10-3 TRBD2 TGTGCCATCAGTCAGGGCGGGAGTTTCGAGCAGTACTTC CAISQGGSFEQYF